This T cell receptor (beta chain) was recovered during a study of Ad26.COV2.S vaccination and SARS-CoV-2 variants. The study's findings and limits: Participants in the vaccine arm had higher spike-specific TCR breadth; placebo recipients had lower. Researchers reported similar non-spike TCR breadth in vaccine and placebo recipients.

As for this clone: What it binds is unknown.

Only in-frame clones appear in the TCRdb table, and some are missing; sequencing was by immunoSEQ multiplex PCR. The sample has 75,000 to 100,000 clones; approximately 86% are singletons. CDR1 and CDR2 (germline): LNHDA, SQIVND (reference sequence). This CDR3 is built from 16 residues. V lost 5 bases, J lost 0 bases, and 6 bases stayed unmatched. The gene calls are TRBV19 and TRBJ2-1, with 8 bases lining up with TRBD2. The specimen comprised peripheral blood, sampled after recovery from COVID-19. The clonotype originates from a human donor who had recovered from COVID-19. The CDR3 is CASSRSSGPSYNEQFF. DNA for the CDR3: TGTGCCAGTAGTCGCTCTAGCGGGCCCTCCTACAATGAGCAGTTCTTC.